The next 16 T cell receptor beta chains were all read from a single sample in a study of T cell responses to AZD1222 COVID-19 vaccine. TCRdb's table, derived via immunoSEQ multiplex PCR, lists solely in-frame clones and lacks some. The sample lists 90,000 to 130,000 clones, about 87% occurring once. This sample comprised peripheral blood, obtained on day 0 of AZD1222 vaccination. The receptors stem from an adult in good health.

The rearrangement uses TRBV5-5 and TRBJ2-7, with D tentatively TRBD1 (6 bases). The CDR3 contains 14 residues. Germline V gene sequence: CDR1 SGHKS, CDR2 YYEKEE (reference sequence). The ends were cut back, 4 bases at V and 4 bases at J, with 15 bases in the middle. CDR3 protein: CASSPRDTRYEQYF. CDR3 coding DNA: TGTGCCAGCAGCCCCCGGGACACCAGGTACGAGCAGTACTTC. The variable domain in full, completed from reference TRBV5-5 and TRBJ2-7, reads DAGVTQSPTHLIKTRGQQVTLRCSPISGHKSVSWYQQVLGQGPQFIFQYYEKEERGRGNFPDRFSARQFPNYSSELNVNALLLGDSALYLCASSPRDTRYEQYFGPGTRLTVT.

This clone is a singleton in its sample. The chain combines TRBV5-1 with TRBJ1-1; 8 bases are a match to TRBD1. The CDR3 spans 15 residues. Germline CDR1 is SGHRS and CDR2 is YFSETQ. V lost 3 bases and J lost 5; bases outside the gene matches: 9. DNA of the CDR3: TGCGCCAGCAGCTCCGGGACAGGAGTAAGTACTGAAGCTTTCTTT. Translation gives CASSSGTGVSTEAFF.

This clone was seen a single time. The chain carries TRBV5-6 and TRBJ1-1, with TRBD1 identical over 7 bases. Germline assignment: CDR1 SGHDT and CDR2 YYEEEE. V was clipped by 5 bases and J by 2 bases; unmatched bases: 9. This CDR3 comprises 15 residues. The CDR3 sequence: CASRRSGQLNTEAFF. CDR3 coding DNA: TGTGCCAGCAGACGCTCGGGACAGCTTAACACTGAAGCTTTCTTT.

V gene TRBV7-2 combines with J gene TRBJ1-1, with D tentatively TRBD1 (5 bases). The CDR3 is 14 amino acids. Germline loops: CDR1 SGHTA, CDR2 FQGNSA. Trimming removed 3 bases from V and 1 base from J, with 9 bases in between. CDR3 loop: CASSFGARNTEAFF. The CDR3 region has the DNA TGTGCCAGCAGCTTTGGGGCGCGGAACACTGAAGCTTTCTTT.

This chain connects TRBV3-1 (or the pseudogene TRBV3-2) to TRBJ2-7; TRBD2 aligns across 9 bases. Germline-derived CDR1 and CDR2 are LGHDT and YNNKEL (reference sequence). With V trimmed by 3 bases and J by 0 bases, 9 bases remained unmatched. The CDR3 is made up of 17 amino acids. The CDR3 DNA is TGTGCCAGCAGCCACAGCGGGGGGTTCATAAGCTCCTACGAGCAGTACTTC. As protein: CASSHSGGFISSYEQYF.

V is TRBV6-5 and J is TRBJ1-1; maybe TRBD1 (6 bases). Trimming stripped 3 bases from V and 12 bases from J, with 14 bases between. The CDR3 length is 12 residues. CDR1 MNHEY and CDR2 SVGAGI come from the germline V gene. The CDR3 DNA follows: TGTGCCAGCAGTTATTCAGGGGACCTGACTTTCTTT. Its protein product is CASSYSGDLTFF.

V gene TRBV11-2 combines with J gene TRBJ2-1; 8 bases match TRBD1. The CDR3 consists of 18 residues. Germline loops: CDR1 SGHAT, CDR2 FQNNGV. The trim removed 3 bases at V and 0 bases at J, leaving 10 bases unmatched. Here the CDR3 DNA reads TGTGCCAGCAGCTTGGGGACAGGCCGAGCAAGCTCCTACAATGAGCAGTTCTTC. Amino acids: CASSLGTGRASSYNEQFF. Drawing the rest from reference TRBV11-2 and TRBJ2-1, the complete variable domain is EAGVAQSPRYKIIEKRQSVAFWCNPISGHATLYWYQQILGQGPKLLIQFQNNGVVDDSQLPKDRFSAERLKGVDSTLKIQPAKLEDSAVYLCASSLGTGRASSYNEQFFGPGTRLTVL.

This chain joins TRBV5-5 and TRBJ1-1, with no clear D. The germline gives CDR1 SGHKS, CDR2 YYEKEE (reference sequence). Trimming removed 1 base from V and 5 bases from J, with 6 bases in between. The CDR3 runs 12 residues. The CDR3 protein is CASSLRGTEAFF. The CDR3 region has the DNA TGTGCCAGCAGCTTGCGGGGAACTGAAGCTTTCTTT.

The rearrangement joins TRBV30 to TRBJ1-1; possibly TRBD1 for D (6 bases). The length of the CDR3 is 17 residues. V was clipped by 5 bases and J by 0 bases, with 22 bases between them. In germline, CDR1 is GTSNPN, CDR2 SVGIG (reference sequence). The CDR3 loop is CAWGGRGHLQMNTEAFF. CDR3 nucleotide sequence: TGTGCCTGGGGGGGCAGGGGACATCTACAAATGAACACTGAAGCTTTCTTT.

V gene TRBV29-1 combines with J gene TRBJ2-1; no firm D call. Per the germline V gene, CDR1 is SQVTM and CDR2 is ANQGSEA. Trimming removed 4 bases at V and 10 bases at J, with 17 bases between. The CDR3 is made up of 13 amino acids. The CDR3 loop reads CSVAFGLGLEQFF. The CDR3 nucleotides are TGCAGCGTTGCTTTTGGATTGGGTTTGGAGCAGTTCTTC.

This clone came up a few times. The gene calls are TRBV20-1 and TRBJ2-7, with TRBD1 identical over 8 bases. Germline trimming cut 3 bases from V and 0 bases from J; bases unmatched to any gene: 4. From germline, CDR1 is DFQATT and CDR2 SNEGSKA (reference sequence). The CDR3 covers 14 residues. CDR3 in DNA: TGCAGTGCTAGTTGGGACAGGAGCTCCTACGAGCAGTACTTC. This translates into CSASWDRSSYEQYF.

This chain links TRBV11-2 with TRBJ2-5; 16 nucleotides line up with TRBD2. This CDR3 is 19 amino acids long. Germline lookup yields CDR1 SGHAT and CDR2 FQNNGV. V trimming: 5 bases; J trimming: 4 bases; junction bases outside the gene matches: 13. CDR3 amino acids: CASSPNMGLAGGPRETQYF. CDR3 nucleotides: TGTGCCAGCAGCCCAAACATGGGACTAGCGGGAGGGCCGCGAGAGACCCAGTACTTC.

The chain has TRBV3-1 (or the pseudogene TRBV3-2) and TRBJ2-6; D gene ambiguous. The germline V and J ends were trimmed by 4 bases and 6 bases, with 16 bases remaining between them. The CDR3 runs to 16 residues. The germline CDR1 and CDR2 sequences are LGHDT and YNNKEL (reference sequence). CDR3 residues: CASSPRGVWEANVLTF. The CDR3 nucleotides read TGTGCCAGCAGCCCCCGTGGGGTCTGGGAGGCCAACGTCCTGACTTTC.

The chain couples TRBV6-5 to TRBJ1-1; no firm D call. This CDR3 is built from 14 residues. Trimming removed 8 bases from V and 0 bases from J, with 13 bases in between. The germline CDR1 and CDR2 sequences are MNHEY and SVGAGI. The CDR3 nucleotides are TGTGCCAGCCTAAAAGAGGGAATGAACACTGAAGCTTTCTTT. Translated: CASLKEGMNTEAFF.

This sequence joins TRBV7-9 and TRBJ1-5; D uncertain. Trimming took 3 bases from V and 5 from J, leaving 11 bases between them. This CDR3 is 14 amino acids long. Germline V CDR1 and CDR2: SEHNR, FQNEAQ (reference sequence). CDR3 sequence (DNA): TGTGCCAGCAGCTTTACCGATTCTGATCAGCCCCAGCATTTT. Protein sequence: CASSFTDSDQPQHF.

The rearrangement joins TRBV7-8 to TRBJ1-4; TRBD1 matches 7 bases. In germline, CDR1 is SGHVS, CDR2 FQNEAQ. This CDR3 comprises 14 residues. V shed 0 bases and J 7 bases; nucleotides not matched to a gene: 2. The CDR3 loop is CASSLAGQVEKLFF. CDR3 sequence (DNA): TGTGCCAGCAGCTTAGCCGGACAGGTTGAAAAACTGTTTTTT.